Presented here are 12 T cell receptor beta chains from one specimen sequenced in a study of blood T cell repertoires in COVID-19. TCRdb keeps only in-frame clones here, not all; method: immunoSEQ multiplex PCR. The sample comprises approximately 75,000 clones, approximately 80% of which are singletons, and around 20% rests with the top ten. Sequencing used peripheral blood. These receptor sequences come from a woman in her fifties or sixties with acute or convalescent COVID-19.

The chain joins TRBV20-1 to TRBJ1-1, with D hard to call. This CDR3 has 11 amino acids. The V end was cut by 2 bases, the J end by 7 bases, with 8 bases between. CDR1 and CDR2 (germline): DFQATT, SNEGSKA (reference sequence). CDR3 in amino acids: CSARRGIEAFF. The CDR3, as DNA: TGCAGTGCTAGACGGGGTATTGAAGCTTTCTTT.

The rearrangement links TRBV6-1 to TRBJ1-2; the D gene is possibly TRBD1 (6 bases). Between the trimmed V and J ends, which lost 1 base and 8 bases, there was a span of 20 bases. Per germline, CDR1 MNHNS and CDR2 SASEGT. This CDR3 has 16 amino acids. CDR3 coding DNA: TGTGCCAGCAGTGAAGGCCCAGGGGCCTTCCCGTCCGGCTACACCTTC. Encoded protein: CASSEGPGAFPSGYTF.

This rearrangement joins TRBV24-1 to TRBJ2-3, with no clear D. Germline CDR1 reads KGHDR; CDR2 reads SFDVKD. The CDR3 has 15 amino acids. The V end was cut by 4 bases, the J end by 2 bases, with 12 bases between. CDR3 loop: CATSDSRQPTDTQYF. CDR3 DNA sequence: TGTGCCACCAGTGACTCCCGACAACCCACAGATACGCAGTATTTT.

This chain's CDR3 is CASSYLAGGTGELFF. CDR3 DNA: TGTGCCAGCTCTTATTTAGCGGGAGGGACCGGGGAGCTGTTTTTT. J is TRBJ2-2 and V is TRBV19, with 11 positions matching TRBD2. V gave up 9 bases and J gave up 5 bases; unmatched junction bases: 8. The germline V gene encodes CDR1 LNHDA and CDR2 SQIVND (reference sequence). The CDR3 totals 15 residues.

CDR3 in DNA: TGCGCCAGCAGCCCCTCGGACACGCAAGAGACCCAGTACTTC. This translates into CASSPSDTQETQYF. The genes are TRBV5-1 and TRBJ2-5; D may be TRBD1 (5 bases). V dropped 4 bases and J dropped 2 bases, with 12 bases sitting between them. Germline loops: CDR1 SGHRS, CDR2 YFSETQ. The CDR3 extends over 14 amino acids.

The chain recombines TRBV14 with TRBJ2-1, with 8 positions matching TRBD1. CDR3 length: 12 residues. The V segment lost 3 bases and the J segment 10 bases; nucleotides outside the gene matches: 2. CDR1 is SGHDN, CDR2 FVKESK, per germline. CDR3 residues: CASSQNRGEQFF. The DNA for the CDR3 is TGTGCCAGCAGCCAGAACAGGGGGGAGCAGTTCTTC.

The chain combines TRBV19 with TRBJ1-6, with 9 bases that match TRBD1. The length of the CDR3 is 16 residues. The V gene's germline CDR1 is LNHDA and CDR2 SQIVND (reference sequence). Losses at the gene ends were 5 bases for V and 8 bases for J; bases not matched to a gene: 10. The chain's CDR3 is CASSPETGGVDSPLHF. The DNA for the CDR3 is TGTGCCAGTAGTCCAGAAACAGGGGGCGTAGATTCACCCCTCCACTTT.

The chain couples TRBV29-1 to TRBJ2-3, with 10 bases matching TRBD2. CDR1 SQVTM and CDR2 ANQGSEA come from the germline V gene. CDR3 length: 15 residues. V lost 3 bases and J lost 4; bases outside the gene matches: 7. CDR3 DNA: TGCAGCGTTGATGGCCTAGCGGGAGTTCCAGATACGCAGTATTTT. It encodes CSVDGLAGVPDTQYF.

This chain links TRBV28 with TRBJ2-7; 7 bases match TRBD2. The V and J ends lost 2 bases and 7 bases, in that order; junction bases with no gene match: 8. CDR1 and CDR2 (germline): MDHEN, SYDVKM. The CDR3 spans 14 residues. CDR3 residues: CASSLLSGKGEQYF. CDR3 DNA sequence: TGTGCCAGCAGTTTACTAAGCGGGAAGGGTGAGCAGTACTTC.

The V call is TRBV4-1, the J call TRBJ1-5; maybe TRBD1 (5 bases). Germline V gives CDR1 MGHRA, CDR2 YSYEKL. Trimming cost V 0 bases and J 6 bases, with 12 bases left between them. The CDR3 has 15 residues. This CDR3 is CASSQDPQGFQPQHF. CDR3 in DNA: TGCGCCAGCAGCCAAGACCCGCAGGGATTTCAGCCCCAGCATTTT.

The V and J genes are TRBV7-2 and TRBJ2-7; 8 bases are a match to TRBD1. This CDR3 comprises 15 residues. Unmatched junction bases numbered 11, after V lost 4 bases and J lost 6 bases. Germline V gives CDR1 SGHTA, CDR2 FQGNSA. This CDR3 is CASSSWTGSQGEQYF. DNA of the CDR3: TGTGCCAGCAGCTCGTGGACAGGGTCCCAAGGCGAGCAGTACTTC.

The chain links TRBV7-3 to TRBJ2-3; 9 bases agree with TRBD2. Trimming at V came to 1 base and at J to 4 bases, leaving 6 bases not matched to a gene. This CDR3 comprises 16 residues. Germline-derived CDR1 and CDR2 are SGHTA and FQGTGA. Here the CDR3 reads CASSLISGSLADTQYF. The CDR3 DNA reads TGTGCCAGCAGCTTAATTAGCGGGAGTTTGGCAGATACGCAGTATTTT.